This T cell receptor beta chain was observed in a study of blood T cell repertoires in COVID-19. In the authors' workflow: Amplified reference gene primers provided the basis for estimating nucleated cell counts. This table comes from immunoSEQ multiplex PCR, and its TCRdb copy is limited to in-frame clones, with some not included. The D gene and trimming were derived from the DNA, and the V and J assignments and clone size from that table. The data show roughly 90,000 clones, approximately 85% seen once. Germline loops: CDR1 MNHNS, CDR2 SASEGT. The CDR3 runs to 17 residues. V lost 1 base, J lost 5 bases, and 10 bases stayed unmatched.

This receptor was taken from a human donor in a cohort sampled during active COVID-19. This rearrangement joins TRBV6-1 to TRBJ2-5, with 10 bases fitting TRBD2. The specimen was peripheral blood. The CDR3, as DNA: TGTGCCAGCAGTGAAGGGCGGGCTAGCGGGAGCCGGGAGACCCAGTACTTC. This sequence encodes CASSEGRASGSRETQYF.